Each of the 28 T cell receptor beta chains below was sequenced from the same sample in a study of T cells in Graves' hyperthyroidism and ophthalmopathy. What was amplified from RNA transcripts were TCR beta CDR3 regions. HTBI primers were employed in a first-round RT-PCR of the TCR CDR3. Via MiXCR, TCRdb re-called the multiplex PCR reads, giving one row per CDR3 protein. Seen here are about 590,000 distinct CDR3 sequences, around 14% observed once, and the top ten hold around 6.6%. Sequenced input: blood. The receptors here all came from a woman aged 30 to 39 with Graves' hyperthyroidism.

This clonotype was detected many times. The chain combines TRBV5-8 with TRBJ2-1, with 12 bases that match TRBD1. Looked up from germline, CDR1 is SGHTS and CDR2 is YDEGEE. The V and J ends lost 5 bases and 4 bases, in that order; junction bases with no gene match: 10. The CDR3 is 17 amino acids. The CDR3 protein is CASRSTPGQGAYNEQFF. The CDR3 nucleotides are TGTGCCAGCAGATCAACACCGGGACAGGGGGCTTACAATGAGCAGTTCTTC.

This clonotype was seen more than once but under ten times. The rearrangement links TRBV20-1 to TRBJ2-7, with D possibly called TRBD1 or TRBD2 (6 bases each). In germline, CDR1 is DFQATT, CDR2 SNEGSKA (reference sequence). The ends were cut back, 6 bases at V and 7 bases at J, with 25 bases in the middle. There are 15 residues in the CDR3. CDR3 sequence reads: CSAPGGTRGLGEQYF. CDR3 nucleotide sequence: TGCAGTGCCCCGGGCGGGACAAGGGGGTTGGGGGAGCAGTACTTC.

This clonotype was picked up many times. The CDR3 DNA is TGTGCCTGGAGTGTACGACTGGAGGAGGGGCGGGAGGGCCGTAAGGAGCAGTTCTTC. Its translation is CAWSVRLEEGREGRKEQFF. The gene calls are TRBV30 and TRBJ2-1; 9 bases are a match to TRBD2. The V segment lost 0 bases and the J segment 10 bases; nucleotides outside the gene matches: 22. Germline-derived CDR1 and CDR2 are GTSNPN and SVGIG (reference sequence). This CDR3 has 19 amino acids.

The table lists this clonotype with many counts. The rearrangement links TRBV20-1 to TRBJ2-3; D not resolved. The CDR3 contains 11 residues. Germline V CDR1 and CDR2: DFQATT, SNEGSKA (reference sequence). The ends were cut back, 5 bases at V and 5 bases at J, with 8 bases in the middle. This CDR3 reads CSAGREDTQYF. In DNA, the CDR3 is TGCAGTGCTGGCAGAGAAGATACGCAGTATTTT.

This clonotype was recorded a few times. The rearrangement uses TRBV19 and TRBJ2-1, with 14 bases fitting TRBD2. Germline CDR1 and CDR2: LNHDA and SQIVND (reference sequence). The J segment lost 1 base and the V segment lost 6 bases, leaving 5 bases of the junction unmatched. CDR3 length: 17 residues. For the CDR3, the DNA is TGTGCCAGTAGCCCCGGGACTAGCGGGAGATCCTACAATGAGCAGTTCTTC. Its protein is CASSPGTSGRSYNEQFF. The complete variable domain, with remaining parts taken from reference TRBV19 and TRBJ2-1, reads DGGITQSPKYLFRKEGQNVTLSCEQNLNHDAMYWYRQDPGQGLRLIYYSQIVNDFQKGDIAEGYSVSREKKESFPLTVTSAQKNPTAFYLCASSPGTSGRSYNEQFFGPGTRLTVL.

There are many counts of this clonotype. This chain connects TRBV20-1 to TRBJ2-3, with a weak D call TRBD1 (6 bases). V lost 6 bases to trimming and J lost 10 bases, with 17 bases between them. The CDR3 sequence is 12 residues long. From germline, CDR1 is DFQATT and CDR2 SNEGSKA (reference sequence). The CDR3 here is CSAKLQGLSQYF. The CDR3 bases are TGCAGTGCAAAACTACAGGGTTTATCGCAGTATTTT.

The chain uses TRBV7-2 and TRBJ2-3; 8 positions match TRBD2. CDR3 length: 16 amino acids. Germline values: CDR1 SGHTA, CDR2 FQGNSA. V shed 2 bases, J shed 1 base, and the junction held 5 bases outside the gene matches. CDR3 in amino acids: CASSLRAGVGTDTQYF. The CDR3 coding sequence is TGTGCCAGCAGCTTAAGAGCGGGAGTCGGCACAGATACGCAGTATTTT.

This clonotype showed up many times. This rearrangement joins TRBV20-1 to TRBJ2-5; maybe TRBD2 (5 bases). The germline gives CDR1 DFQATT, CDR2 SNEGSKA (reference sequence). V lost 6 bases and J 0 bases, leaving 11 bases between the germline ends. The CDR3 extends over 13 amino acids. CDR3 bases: TGCAGTGCCCGTAGCGTGAACCAAGAGACCCAGTACTTC. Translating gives CSARSVNQETQYF.

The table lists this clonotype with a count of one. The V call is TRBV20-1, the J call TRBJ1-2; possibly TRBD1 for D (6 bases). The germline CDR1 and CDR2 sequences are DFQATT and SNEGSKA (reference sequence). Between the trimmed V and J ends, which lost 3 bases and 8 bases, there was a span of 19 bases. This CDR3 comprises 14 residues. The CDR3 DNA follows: TGCAGTGCTAGGGCGGGGGGCCCAATGAAGGGCTACACCTTC. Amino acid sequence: CSARAGGPMKGYTF.

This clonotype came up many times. CDR3 residues: CSAEGINEQYF. The CDR3 nucleotides read TGCAGTGCTGAGGGGATCAACGAGCAGTACTTC. The chain uses TRBV20-1 and TRBJ2-7; D is possibly TRBD1 or TRBD2 (5 bases each). The CDR3 loop spans 11 amino acids. Trimming stripped 5 bases from V and 5 bases from J, with 10 bases between. Germline V CDR1 and CDR2: DFQATT, SNEGSKA (reference sequence).

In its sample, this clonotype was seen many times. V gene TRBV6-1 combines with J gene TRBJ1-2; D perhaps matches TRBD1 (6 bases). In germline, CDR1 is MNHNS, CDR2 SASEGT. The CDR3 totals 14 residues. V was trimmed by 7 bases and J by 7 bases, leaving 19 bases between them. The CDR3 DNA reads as TGTGCCAGCACCCTCAACAGGGACCTGAGTGGCTACACCTTC. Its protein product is CASTLNRDLSGYTF.

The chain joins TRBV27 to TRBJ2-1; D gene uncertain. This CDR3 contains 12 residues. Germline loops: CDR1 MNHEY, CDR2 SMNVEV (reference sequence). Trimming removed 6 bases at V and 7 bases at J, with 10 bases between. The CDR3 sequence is CASRHLGNEQFF. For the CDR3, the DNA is TGTGCCAGCAGACATCTAGGAAATGAGCAGTTCTTC.

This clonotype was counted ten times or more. CDR3 residues: CATRAVNEKLFF. The CDR3 bases are TGTGCCACCCGTGCTGTCAATGAAAAACTGTTTTTT. This chain connects TRBV28 to TRBJ1-4; D is unresolved. This CDR3 is 12 amino acids long. V lost 10 bases to trimming and J lost 5 bases, with 11 bases between them. Germline V gene lookup returns CDR1 MDHEN and CDR2 SYDVKM.

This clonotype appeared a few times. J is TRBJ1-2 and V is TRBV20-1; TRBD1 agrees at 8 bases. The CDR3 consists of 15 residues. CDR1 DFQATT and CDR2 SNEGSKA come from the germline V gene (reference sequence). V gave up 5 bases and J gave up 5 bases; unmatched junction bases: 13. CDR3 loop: CSAHPPGTGIYGYTF. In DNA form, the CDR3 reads TGCAGTGCTCATCCGCCCGGGACAGGCATTTATGGCTACACCTTC.

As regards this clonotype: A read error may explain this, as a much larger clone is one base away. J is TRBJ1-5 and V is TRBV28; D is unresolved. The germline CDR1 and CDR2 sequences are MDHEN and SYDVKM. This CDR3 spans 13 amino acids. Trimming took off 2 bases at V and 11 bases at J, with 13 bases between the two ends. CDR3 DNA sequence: TGTGCCAGCAGTTTACAGGCGCCACCTTCCCAGCATTTT. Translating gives CASSLQAPPSQHF.

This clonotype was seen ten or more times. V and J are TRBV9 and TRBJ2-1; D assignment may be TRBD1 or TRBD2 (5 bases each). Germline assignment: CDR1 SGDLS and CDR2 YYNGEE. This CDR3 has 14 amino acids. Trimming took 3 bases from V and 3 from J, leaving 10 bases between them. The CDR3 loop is CASSEGPRYNEQFF. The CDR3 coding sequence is TGTGCCAGCAGCGAGGGACCCCGCTACAATGAGCAGTTCTTC. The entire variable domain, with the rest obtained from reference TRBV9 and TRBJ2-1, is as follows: DSGVTQTPKHLITATGQRVTLRCSPRSGDLSVYWYQQSLDQGLQFLIQYYNGEERAKGNILERFSAQQFPDLHSELNLSSLELGDSALYFCASSEGPRYNEQFFGPGTRLTVL.

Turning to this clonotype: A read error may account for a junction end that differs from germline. CDR3 coding DNA: TGCGCCAGCAGCCAAGAAAGTCGGGAGGAAGAGACCCAGTACTTC. Protein sequence: CASSQESREEETQYF. The chain is built from TRBV11-2 and TRBJ2-5; 7 positions match TRBD2. Germline loops: CDR1 SGHAT, CDR2 FQNNGV. The CDR3 sequence is 15 residues long. Together with reference TRBV11-2 and TRBJ2-5, the CDR3 gives the full variable domain: EAGVAQSPRYKIIEKRQSVAFWCNPISGHATLYWYQQILGQGPKLLIQFQNNGVVDDSQLPKDRFSAERLKGVDSTLKIQPAKLEDSAVYLCASSQESREEETQYFGPGTRLLVL.

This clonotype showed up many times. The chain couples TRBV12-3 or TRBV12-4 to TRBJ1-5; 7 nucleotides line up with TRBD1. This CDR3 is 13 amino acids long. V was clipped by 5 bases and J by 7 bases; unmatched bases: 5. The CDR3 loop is CASSRQGVQPQHF. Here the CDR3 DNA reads TGTGCCAGCAGTCGACAGGGTGTACAGCCCCAGCATTTT.

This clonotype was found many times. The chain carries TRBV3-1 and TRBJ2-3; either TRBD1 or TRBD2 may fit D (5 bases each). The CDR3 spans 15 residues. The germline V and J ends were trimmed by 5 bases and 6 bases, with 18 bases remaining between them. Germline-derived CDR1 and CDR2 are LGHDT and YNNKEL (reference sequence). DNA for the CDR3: TGTGCCAGCAGCGCCGGGACCTTGGCTGGCGATACGCAGTATTTT. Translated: CASSAGTLAGDTQYF.

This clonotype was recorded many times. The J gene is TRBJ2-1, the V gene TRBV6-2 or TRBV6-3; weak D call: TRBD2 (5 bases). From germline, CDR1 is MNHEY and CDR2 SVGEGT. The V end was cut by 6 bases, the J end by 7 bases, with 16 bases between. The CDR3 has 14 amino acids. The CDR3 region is CASRDFAPTNEQFF. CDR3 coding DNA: TGTGCCAGCAGGGACTTTGCCCCTACAAATGAGCAGTTCTTC.

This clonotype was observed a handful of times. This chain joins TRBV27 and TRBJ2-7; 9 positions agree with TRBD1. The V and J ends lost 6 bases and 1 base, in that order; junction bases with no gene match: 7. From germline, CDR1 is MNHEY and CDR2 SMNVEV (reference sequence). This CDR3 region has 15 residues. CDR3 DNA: TGTGCCAGCAGCTGGTTGGGACAGGGTTCCTACGAGCAGTACTTC. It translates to CASSWLGQGSYEQYF.

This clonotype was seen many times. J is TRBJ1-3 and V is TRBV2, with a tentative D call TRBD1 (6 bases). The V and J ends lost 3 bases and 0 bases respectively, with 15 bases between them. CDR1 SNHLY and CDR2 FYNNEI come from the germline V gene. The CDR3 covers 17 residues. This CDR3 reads CASSDSGQFPSGNTIYF. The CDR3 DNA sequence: TGTGCCAGCAGTGACTCCGGACAGTTCCCCTCTGGAAACACCATATATTTT.

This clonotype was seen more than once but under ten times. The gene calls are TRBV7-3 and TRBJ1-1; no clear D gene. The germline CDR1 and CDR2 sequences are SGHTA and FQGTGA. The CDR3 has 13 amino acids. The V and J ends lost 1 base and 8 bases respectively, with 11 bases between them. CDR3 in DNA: TGTGCCAGCAGCTTAAGATCGGAGTTGGAAGCTTTCTTT. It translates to CASSLRSELEAFF.

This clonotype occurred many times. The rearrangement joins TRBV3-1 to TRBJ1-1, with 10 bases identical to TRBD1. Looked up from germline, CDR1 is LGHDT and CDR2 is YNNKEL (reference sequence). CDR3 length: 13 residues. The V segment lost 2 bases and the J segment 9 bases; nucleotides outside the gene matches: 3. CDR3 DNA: TGTGCCAGCAGCCAAACGGGACAGGGGAAAGCTTTCTTT. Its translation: CASSQTGQGKAFF. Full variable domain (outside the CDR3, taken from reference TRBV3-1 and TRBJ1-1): DTAVSQTPKYLVTQMGNDKSIKCEQNLGHDTMYWYKQDSKKFLKIMFSYNNKELIINETVPNRFSPKSPDKAHLNLHINSLELGDSAVYFCASSQTGQGKAFFGQGTRLTVV.

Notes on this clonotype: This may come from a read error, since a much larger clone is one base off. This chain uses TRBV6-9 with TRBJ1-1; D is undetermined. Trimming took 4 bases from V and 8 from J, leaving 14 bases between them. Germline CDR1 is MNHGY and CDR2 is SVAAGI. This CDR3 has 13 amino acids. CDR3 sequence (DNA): TGTGCCAGCAGTTTCCGGAGCACGGGAGAAGCTTTCTTT. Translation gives CASSFRSTGEAFF.

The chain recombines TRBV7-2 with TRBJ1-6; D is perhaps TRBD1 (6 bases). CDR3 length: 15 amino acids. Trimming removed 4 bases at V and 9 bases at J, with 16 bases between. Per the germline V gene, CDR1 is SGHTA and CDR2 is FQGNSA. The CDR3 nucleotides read TGTGCCAGCAGCTCCCTTCTCGCGGACAGTTCACCCCTCCACTTT. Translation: CASSSLLADSSPLHF.

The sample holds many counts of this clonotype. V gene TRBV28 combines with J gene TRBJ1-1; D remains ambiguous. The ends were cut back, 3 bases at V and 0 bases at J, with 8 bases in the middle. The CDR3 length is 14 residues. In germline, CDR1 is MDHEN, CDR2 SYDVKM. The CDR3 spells CASSFGSMNTEAFF. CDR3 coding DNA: TGTGCCAGCAGTTTTGGGAGTATGAACACTGAAGCTTTCTTT. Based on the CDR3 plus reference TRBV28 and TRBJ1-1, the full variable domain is DVKVTQSSRYLVKRTGEKVFLECVQDMDHENMFWYRQDPGLGLRLIYFSYDVKMKEKGDIPEGYSVSREKKERFSLILESASTNQTSMYLCASSFGSMNTEAFFGQGTRLTVV.

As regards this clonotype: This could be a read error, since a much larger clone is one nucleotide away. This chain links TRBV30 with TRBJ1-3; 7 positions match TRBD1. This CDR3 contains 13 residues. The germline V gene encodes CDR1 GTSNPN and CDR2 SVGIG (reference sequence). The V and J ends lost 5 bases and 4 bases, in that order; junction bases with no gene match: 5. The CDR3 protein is CAWSGTAGNTIYF. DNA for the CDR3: TGTGCCTGGTCTGGGACAGCCGGAAACACCATATATTTT.